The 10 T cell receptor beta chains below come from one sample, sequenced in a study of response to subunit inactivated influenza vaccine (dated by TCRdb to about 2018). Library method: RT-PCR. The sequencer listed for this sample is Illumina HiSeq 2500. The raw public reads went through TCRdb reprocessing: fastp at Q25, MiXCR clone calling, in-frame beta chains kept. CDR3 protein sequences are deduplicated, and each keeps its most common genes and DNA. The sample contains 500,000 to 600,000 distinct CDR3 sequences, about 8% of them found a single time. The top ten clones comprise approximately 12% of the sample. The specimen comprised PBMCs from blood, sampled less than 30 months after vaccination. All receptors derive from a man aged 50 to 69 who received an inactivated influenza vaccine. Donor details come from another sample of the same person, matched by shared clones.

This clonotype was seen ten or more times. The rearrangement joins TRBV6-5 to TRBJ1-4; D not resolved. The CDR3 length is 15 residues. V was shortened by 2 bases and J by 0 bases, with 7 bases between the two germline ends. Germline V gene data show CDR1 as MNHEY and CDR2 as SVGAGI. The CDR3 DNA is TGTGCCAGCAGTTACAGCGCAACAACTAATGAAAAACTGTTTTTT. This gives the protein CASSYSATTNEKLFF.

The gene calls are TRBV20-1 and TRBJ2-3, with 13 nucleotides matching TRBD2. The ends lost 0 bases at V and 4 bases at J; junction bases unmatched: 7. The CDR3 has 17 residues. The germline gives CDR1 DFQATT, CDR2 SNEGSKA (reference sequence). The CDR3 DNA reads TGCAGTGCTAGAGACCCTCGGACTAGCGGGAGCCCAGATACGCAGTATTTT. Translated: CSARDPRTSGSPDTQYF.

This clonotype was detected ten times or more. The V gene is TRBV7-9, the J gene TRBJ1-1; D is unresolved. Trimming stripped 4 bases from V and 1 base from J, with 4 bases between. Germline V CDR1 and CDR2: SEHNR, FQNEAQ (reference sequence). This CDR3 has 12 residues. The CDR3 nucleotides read TGTGCCAGCAGCTCTTGGAACACTGAAGCTTTCTTT. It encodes CASSSWNTEAFF.

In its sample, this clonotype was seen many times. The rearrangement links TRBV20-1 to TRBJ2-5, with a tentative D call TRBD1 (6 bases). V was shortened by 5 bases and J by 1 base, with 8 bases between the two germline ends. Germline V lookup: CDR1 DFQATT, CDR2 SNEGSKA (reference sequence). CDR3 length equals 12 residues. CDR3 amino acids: CSAPQGQETQYF. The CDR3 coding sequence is TGCAGTGCTCCACAGGGCCAAGAGACCCAGTACTTC.

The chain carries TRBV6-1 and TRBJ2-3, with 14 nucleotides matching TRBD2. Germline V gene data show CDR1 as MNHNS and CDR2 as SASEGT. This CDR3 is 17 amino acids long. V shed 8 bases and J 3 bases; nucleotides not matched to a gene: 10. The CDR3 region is CASSKTGTSGGTDTQYF. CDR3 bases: TGTGCCAGCTCTAAAACCGGGACTAGCGGGGGTACAGATACGCAGTATTTT.

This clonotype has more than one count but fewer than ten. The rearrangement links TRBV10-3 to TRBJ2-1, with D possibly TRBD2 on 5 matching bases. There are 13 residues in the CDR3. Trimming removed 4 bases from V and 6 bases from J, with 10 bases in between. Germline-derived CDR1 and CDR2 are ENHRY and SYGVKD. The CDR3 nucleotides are TGTGCCATCAGTGTAGGACTTTCCAATGAGCAGTTCTTC. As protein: CAISVGLSNEQFF.

Here the CDR3 reads CSEVAQETQYF. DNA of the CDR3: TGCAGTGAGGTAGCCCAAGAGACCCAGTACTTC. This chain links TRBV20-1 with TRBJ2-5; D uncertain. The CDR3 runs to 11 residues. In germline, CDR1 is DFQATT, CDR2 SNEGSKA (reference sequence). V was pared by 7 bases and J by 1 base, with 7 bases between.

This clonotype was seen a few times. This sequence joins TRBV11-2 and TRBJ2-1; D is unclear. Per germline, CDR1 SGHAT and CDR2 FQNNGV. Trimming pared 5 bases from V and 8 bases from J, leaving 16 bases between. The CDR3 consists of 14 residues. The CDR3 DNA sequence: TGTGCCAGCAGCCCCTTTAGGGCGGCACATGAGCAGTTCTTC. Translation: CASSPFRAAHEQFF.

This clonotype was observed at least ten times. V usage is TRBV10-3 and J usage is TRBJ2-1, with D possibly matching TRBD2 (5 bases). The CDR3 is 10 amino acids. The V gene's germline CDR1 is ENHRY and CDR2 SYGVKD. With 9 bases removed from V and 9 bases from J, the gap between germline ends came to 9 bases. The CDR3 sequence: CAIKRGEQFF. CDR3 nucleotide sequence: TGTGCCATTAAACGGGGTGAGCAGTTCTTC.

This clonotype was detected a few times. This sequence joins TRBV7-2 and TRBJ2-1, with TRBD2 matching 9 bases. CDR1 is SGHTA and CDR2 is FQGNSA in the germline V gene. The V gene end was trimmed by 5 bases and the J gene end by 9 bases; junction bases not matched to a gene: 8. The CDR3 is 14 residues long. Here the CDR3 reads CASSPFLAGSEQFF. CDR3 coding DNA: TGTGCCAGCAGCCCCTTCCTAGCGGGGAGTGAGCAGTTCTTC.